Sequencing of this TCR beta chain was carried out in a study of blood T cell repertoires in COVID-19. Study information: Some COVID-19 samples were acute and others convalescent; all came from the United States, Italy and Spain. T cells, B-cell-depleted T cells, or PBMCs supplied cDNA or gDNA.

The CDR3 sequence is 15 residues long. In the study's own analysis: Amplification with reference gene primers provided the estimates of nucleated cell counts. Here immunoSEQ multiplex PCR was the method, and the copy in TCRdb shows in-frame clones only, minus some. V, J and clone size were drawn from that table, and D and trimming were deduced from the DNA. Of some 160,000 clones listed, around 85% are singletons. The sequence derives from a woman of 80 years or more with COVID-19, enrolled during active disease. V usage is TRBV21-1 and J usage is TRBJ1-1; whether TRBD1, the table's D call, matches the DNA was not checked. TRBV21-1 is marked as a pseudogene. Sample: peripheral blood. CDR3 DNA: TGTGCCAGCAGCAAATTGCACAGGGCGAACACTGAAGCTTTCTTT. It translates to CASSKLHRANTEAFF.